Sequencing of this TCR beta chain was carried out in a study of siplizumab effects on memory and regulatory T cells. Whole-study results and caveats: Siplizumab led to significantly less abundant alloreactive sequences that could be traced back to unstimulated CD4+ memory cells. In controls, 26.9% of mappable alloreactive CD4+ clones were Treg-derived on average, versus roughly 74% with siplizumab. Unstimulated naive T cells seemed to show more diversity than memory cells did, and they also seemed to be among the major contributors to the alloresponse.

Remarks on this clone: Its antigen is currently unknown.

TCR templates, about 100,000 per sample, were assayed. The protocol was immunoSEQ multiplex PCR, while the TCRdb copy is restricted to in-frame clones and leaves out a portion. The sample records over 60,000 clones, roughly nine tenths being singletons. Trimming took 5 bases from V and 5 from J; bases not matched to a gene: 11. The germline gives CDR1 MNHEY, CDR2 SMNVEV (reference sequence). The CDR3 length is 15 residues. The clonotype was recovered from a human donor in good health. Sequencing used CD8+ T cells sorted from blood. This chain links TRBV27 with TRBJ2-5; 7 bases agree with TRBD2. CDR3 nucleotide sequence: TGTGCCAGCAGTCCCCAGACTAGCTGGGGGGAGACCCAGTACTTC. Protein: CASSPQTSWGETQYF.